This entry features one T cell receptor beta chain sequence. TCRdb keeps only in-frame clones here, not all; method: immunoSEQ multiplex PCR. Of fewer than 500,000 clones in the sample, 70% to 90% were seen once. These data come from a study of blood T cell repertoires in COVID-19. This CDR3 has 15 amino acids. Germline CDR1 SEHNR, CDR2 FQNEAQ (reference sequence). V was pared by 4 bases and J by 8 bases, with 18 bases between. This TCR derives from a woman between 18 and 29 years old with acute COVID-19. Sequencing was done on a sample of PBMCs or T cells enriched from blood (not recorded which). The chain has TRBV7-9 and TRBJ2-1, with D perhaps matching TRBD1 (6 bases). CDR3 sequence: CASSSNYPGVHEQFF. Here the CDR3 DNA reads TGTGCCAGCAGCTCCAACTACCCAGGGGTTCATGAGCAGTTCTTC.